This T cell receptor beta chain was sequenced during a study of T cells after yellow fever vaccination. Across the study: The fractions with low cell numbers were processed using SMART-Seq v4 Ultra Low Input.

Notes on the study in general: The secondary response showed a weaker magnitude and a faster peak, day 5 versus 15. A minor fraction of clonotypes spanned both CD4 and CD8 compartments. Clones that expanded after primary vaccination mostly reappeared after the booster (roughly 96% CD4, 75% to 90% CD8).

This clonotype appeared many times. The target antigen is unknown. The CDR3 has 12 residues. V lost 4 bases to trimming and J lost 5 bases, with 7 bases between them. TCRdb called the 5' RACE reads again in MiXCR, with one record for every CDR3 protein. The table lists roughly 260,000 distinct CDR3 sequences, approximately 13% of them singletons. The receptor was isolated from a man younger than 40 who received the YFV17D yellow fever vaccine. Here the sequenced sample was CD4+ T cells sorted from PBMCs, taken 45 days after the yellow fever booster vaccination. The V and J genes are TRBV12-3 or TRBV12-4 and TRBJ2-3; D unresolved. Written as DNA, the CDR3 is TGTGCCAGCAGTTCGTCCAGAGATACGCAGTATTTT. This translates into CASSSSRDTQYF.